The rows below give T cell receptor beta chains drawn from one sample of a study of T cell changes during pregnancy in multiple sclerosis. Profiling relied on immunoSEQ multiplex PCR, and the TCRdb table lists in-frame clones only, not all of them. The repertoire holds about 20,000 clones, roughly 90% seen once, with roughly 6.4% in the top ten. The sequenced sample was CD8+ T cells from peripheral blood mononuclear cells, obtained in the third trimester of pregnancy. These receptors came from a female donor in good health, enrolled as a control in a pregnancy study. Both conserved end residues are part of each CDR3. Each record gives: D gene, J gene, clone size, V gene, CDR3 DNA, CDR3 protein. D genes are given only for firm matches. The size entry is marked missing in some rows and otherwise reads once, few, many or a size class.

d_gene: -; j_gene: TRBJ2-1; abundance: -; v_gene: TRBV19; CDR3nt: TGTGCCAGTAGTATACTACTAGTAACCTACAATGAGCAGTTCTTC; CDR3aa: CASSILLVTYNEQFF
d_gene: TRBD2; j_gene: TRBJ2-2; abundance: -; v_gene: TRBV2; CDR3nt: TGTGCCAGAAGGGGTACTAGCGGGAGTTCCACCGGGGAGCTGTTTTTT; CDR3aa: CARRGTSGSSTGELFF
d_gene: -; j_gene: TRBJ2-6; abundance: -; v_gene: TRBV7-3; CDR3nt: TGTGCCAGCAGCTTACTGGGGGGCTCTGGGGCCAACGTCCTGACTTTC; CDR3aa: CASSLLGGSGANVLTF
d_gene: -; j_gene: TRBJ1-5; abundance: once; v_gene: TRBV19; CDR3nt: TGTGCCAGTAGTATAGGTTGGACAGTCCGGGAGGGGCCCCAGCATTTT; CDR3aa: CASSIGWTVREGPQHF
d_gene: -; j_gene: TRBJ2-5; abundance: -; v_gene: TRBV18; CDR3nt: TGTGCCAGCTCACCCAGGACAGACCAAGAGACCCAGTACTTC; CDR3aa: CASSPRTDQETQYF
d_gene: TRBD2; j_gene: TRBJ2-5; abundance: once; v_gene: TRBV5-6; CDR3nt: TGTGCCAGCAGCGGTAGACTAGCGGGAGTGGCTGAGACCCAGTACTTC; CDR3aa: CASSGRLAGVAETQYF
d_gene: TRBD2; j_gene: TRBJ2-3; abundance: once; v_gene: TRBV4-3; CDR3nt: TGCGCCAGCAGCCAAGGAGCGGGAGGGGACACAGATACGCAGTATTTT; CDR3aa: CASSQGAGGDTDTQYF
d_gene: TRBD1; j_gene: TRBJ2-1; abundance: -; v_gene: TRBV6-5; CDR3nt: TGTGCCAGCAGCCAGACAGGGGGATACAATGAGCAGTTCTTC; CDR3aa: CASSQTGGYNEQFF
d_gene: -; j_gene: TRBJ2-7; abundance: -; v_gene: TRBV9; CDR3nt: TGTGCCAGCAGCGCAGGAGGGCAGACCTACGAGCAGTACTTC; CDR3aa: CASSAGGQTYEQYF
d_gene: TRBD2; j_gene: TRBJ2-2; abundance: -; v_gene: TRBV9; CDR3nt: TGTGCCAGCAGCGTACTAGTAGCGGGGGGAGAGCGGACCGGGGAGCTGTTTTTT; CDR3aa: CASSVLVAGGERTGELFF
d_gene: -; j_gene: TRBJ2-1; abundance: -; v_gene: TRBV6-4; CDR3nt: TGTGCCAGCAGTTGGGCACCCTACAATGAGCAGTTCTTC; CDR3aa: CASSWAPYNEQFF
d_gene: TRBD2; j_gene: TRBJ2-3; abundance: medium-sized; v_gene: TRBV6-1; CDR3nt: TGTGCCAGCAGTGAAGCACTAGCGGGGGGGTTTTCAGATACGCAGTATTTT; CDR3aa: CASSEALAGGFSDTQYF
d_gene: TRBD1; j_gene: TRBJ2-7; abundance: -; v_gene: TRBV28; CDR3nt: TGTGCCAGCAGTTCGGGGACAGGGAATCACGAGCAGTACTTC; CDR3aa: CASSSGTGNHEQYF
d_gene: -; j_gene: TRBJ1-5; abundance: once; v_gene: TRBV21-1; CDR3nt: TGTGCCAGCAACCTCCCTAGGGGCCCCCTAAGCAATCAGCCCCAGCATTTT; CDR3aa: CASNLPRGPLSNQPQHF
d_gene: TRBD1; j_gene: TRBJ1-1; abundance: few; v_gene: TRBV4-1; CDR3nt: TGCGCCAGCAGCCATGGGACAGGTCGGGAAGCTTTCTTT; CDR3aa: CASSHGTGREAFF
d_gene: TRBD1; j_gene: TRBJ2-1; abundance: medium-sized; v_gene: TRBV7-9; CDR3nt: TGTGCCAGCGGGAACACAGGGGACCTACTATACAATGAGCAGTTCTTC; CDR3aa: CASGNTGDLLYNEQFF
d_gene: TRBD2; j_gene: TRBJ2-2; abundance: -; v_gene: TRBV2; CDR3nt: TGTGCCAGCGGTGGGACTAGCGGGGTTAACACCGGGGAGCTGTTTTTT; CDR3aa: CASGGTSGVNTGELFF
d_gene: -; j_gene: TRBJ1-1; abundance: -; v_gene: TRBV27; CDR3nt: TGTGCCAGCAGCCCCTCGGGGGTAAACACTGAAGCTTTCTTT; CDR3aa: CASSPSGVNTEAFF
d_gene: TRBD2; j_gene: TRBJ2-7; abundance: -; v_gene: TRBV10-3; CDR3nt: TGTGCCATCAGCCCTAGCGGGACTGACTACGAGCAGTACTTC; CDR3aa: CAISPSGTDYEQYF
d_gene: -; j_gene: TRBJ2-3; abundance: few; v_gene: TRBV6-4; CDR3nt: TGTGCCAGCAGTCCGAGCGGCACAGATACGCAGTATTTT; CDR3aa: CASSPSGTDTQYF
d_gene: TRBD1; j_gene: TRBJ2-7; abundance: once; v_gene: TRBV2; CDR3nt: TGTGCCAGCAGTGAATTTAGGGACAGTGTCGAGCAGTACTTC; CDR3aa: CASSEFRDSVEQYF
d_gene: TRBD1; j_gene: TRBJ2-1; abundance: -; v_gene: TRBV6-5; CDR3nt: TGTGCCAGCAGTCCACGACAGGGGGGCTACAATGAGCAGTTCTTC; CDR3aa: CASSPRQGGYNEQFF
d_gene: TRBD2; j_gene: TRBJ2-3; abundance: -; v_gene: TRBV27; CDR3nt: TGTGCCAGCAGGTTGAGGACTAGCGGGAGGGCGACAGATACGCAGTATTTT; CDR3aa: CASRLRTSGRATDTQYF
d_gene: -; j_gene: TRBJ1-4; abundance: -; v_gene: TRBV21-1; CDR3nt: TGTGCCAGCAGCACGCCGTGGTTAGGGGGCGCGGGTGAAAAACTGTTTTTT; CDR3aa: CASSTPWLGGAGEKLFF
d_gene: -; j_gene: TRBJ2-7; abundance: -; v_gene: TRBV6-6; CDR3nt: TGTGCCAGTTTAGGGGGGAGGGGGTCCTACGAGCAGTACTTC; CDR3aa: CASLGGRGSYEQYF
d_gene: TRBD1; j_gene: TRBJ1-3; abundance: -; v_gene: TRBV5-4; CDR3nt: TGTGCCAGCAGCCCAGCCCGACAGGGGGGAGGAAACACCATATATTTT; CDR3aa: CASSPARQGGGNTIYF
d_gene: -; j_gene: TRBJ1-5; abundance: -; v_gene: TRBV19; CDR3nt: TGTGCCAGTACGGGGATGGGGGGGGGCAATCAGCCCCAGCATTTT; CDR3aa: CASTGMGGGNQPQHF
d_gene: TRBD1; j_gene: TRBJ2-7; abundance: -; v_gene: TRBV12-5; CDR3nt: TGTGCTAGTGGTTTGACCCCGTCGGAACAGGGGGTACCGTACGAGCAGTACTTC; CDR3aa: CASGLTPSEQGVPYEQYF
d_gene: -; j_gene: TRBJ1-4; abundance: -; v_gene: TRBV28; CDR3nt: TGTGCCAGCAGTTTAAGGGCCGGGGGAGAAAAACTGTTTTTT; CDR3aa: CASSLRAGGEKLFF
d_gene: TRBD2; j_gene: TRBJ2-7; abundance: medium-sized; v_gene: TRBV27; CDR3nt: TGTGCCAGCAGTTTACCCGCCCGGACTAGCCGATTCTCCTACGAGCAGTACTTC; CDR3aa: CASSLPARTSRFSYEQYF
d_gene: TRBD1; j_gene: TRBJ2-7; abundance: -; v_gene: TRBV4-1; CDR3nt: TGCGCCAGCAGCCAACGAACAGGGGCCTACGAGCAGTACTTC; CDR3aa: CASSQRTGAYEQYF
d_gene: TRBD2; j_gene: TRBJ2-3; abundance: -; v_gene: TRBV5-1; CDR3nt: TGCGCCAGCCTACCGGGACTAGCGGGGGGAATCCTCAGCACAGATACGCAGTATTTT; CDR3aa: CASLPGLAGGILSTDTQYF
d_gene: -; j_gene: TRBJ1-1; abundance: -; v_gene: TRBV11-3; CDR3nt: TGTGCCAGCAGCCGTACACTGAACACTGAAGCTTTCTTT; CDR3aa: CASSRTLNTEAFF
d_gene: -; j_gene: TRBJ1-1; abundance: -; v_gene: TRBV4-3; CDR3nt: TGCGCCAGCAGCCAAGATCAGTCTGGCACTGAAGCTTTCTTT; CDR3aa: CASSQDQSGTEAFF
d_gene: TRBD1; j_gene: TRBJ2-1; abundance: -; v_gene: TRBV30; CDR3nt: TGTGCCTGGAGTGTGGTGGGGTGGGACAGGTCGGGGAATGAGCAGTTCTTC; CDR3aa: CAWSVVGWDRSGNEQFF
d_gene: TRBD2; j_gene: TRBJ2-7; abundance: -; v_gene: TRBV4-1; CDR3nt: TGCGCCAGCAGCCAAGGGCCGGGACTAGGGGACTACGAGCAGTACTTC; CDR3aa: CASSQGPGLGDYEQYF
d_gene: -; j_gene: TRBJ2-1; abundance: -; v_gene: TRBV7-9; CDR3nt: TGTGCCAGCAGCTCGAGTTCCGGACAACCTCTTGGGCAGTTCTTC; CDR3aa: CASSSSSGQPLGQFF
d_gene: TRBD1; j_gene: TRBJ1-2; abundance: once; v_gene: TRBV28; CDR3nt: TGTGCCAGCAGTCCCGGGACAGCTAACTATGGCTACACCTTC; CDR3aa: CASSPGTANYGYTF
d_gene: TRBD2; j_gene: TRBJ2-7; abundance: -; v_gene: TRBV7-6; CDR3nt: TGTGCCAGCAGCTTAGGGGGGGGGTCCTACGAGCAGTACTTC; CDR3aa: CASSLGGGSYEQYF
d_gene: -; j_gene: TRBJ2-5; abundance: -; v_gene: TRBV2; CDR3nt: TGTGCCAGCATACGGACTACGGCGGAGACCCAGTACTTC; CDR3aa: CASIRTTAETQYF
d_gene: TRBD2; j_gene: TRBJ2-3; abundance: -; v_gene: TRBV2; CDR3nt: TGTGCCAGCAGTCGAGGCGGGAGGGCCGCAGATACGCAGTATTTT; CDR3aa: CASSRGGRAADTQYF